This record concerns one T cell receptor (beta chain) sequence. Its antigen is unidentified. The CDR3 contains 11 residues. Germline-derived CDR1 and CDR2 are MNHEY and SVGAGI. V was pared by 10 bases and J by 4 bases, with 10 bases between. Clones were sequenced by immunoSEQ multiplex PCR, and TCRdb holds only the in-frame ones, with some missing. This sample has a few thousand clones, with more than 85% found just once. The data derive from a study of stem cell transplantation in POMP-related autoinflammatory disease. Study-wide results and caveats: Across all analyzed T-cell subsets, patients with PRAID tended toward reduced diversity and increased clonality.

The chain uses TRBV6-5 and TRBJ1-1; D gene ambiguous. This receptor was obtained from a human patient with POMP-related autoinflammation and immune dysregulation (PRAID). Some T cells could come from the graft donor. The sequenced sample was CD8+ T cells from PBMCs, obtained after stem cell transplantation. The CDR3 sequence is CATLVGTEAFF. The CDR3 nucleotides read TGTGCCACCTTGGTTGGCACTGAAGCTTTCTTT.